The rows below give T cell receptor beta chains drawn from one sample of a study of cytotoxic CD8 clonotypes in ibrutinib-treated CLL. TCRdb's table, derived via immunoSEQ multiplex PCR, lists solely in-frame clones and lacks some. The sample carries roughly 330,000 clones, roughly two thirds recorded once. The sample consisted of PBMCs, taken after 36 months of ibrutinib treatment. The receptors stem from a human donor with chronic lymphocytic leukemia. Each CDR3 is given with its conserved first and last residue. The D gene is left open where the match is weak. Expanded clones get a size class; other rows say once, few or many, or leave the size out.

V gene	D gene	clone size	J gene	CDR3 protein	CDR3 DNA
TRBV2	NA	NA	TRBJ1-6	CASSDSDYNSPLHF	TGTGCCAGCAGCGACAGTGACTATAATTCACCCCTCCACTTT
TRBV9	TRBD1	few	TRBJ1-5	CASSQTGFSQPQHF	TGTGCCAGCAGCCAGACAGGGTTCAGTCAGCCCCAGCATTTT
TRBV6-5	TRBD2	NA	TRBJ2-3	CASSYFALAGPDTQYF	TGTGCCAGCAGTTACTTCGCCCTAGCGGGCCCAGATACGCAGTATTTT
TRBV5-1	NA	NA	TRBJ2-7	CASSRDPLGSEQYF	TGCGCCAGCAGCCGGGACCCACTGGGCTCCGAGCAGTACTTC
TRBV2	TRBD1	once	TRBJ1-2	CASTGGQDYGYTF	TGTGCCAGCACCGGGGGACAGGATTATGGCTACACCTTC
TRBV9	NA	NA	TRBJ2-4	CASSSGNIQYF	TGTGCCAGCAGCTCCGGAAACATTCAGTACTTC
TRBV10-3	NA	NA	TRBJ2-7	CAIGSGAQYF	TGTGCCATCGGATCGGGGGCGCAGTACTTC
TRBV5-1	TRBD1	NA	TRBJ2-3	CASRLPGQGLDTQYF	TGCGCCAGCAGATTGCCGGGACAGGGGCTAGATACGCAGTATTTT
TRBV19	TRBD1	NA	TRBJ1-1	CASSIYRGSAEAFF	TGTGCCAGTAGTATTTACAGGGGAAGCGCTGAAGCTTTCTTT
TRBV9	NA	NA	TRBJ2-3	CASSVSPAISTDTQYF	TGTGCCAGCAGCGTATCCCCCGCTATCAGCACAGATACGCAGTATTTT
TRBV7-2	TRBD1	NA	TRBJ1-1	CASSLMDRENTEAFF	TGTGCCAGCAGCTTGATGGACAGGGAAAACACTGAAGCTTTCTTT
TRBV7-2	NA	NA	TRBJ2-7	CASSHWDVHPYEQYF	TGTGCCAGCAGCCACTGGGACGTACACCCCTACGAGCAGTACTTC
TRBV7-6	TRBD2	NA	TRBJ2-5	CASSPVVAGGLGETQYF	TGTGCCAGCAGCCCCGTGGTAGCGGGGGGGCTGGGGGAGACCCAGTACTTC
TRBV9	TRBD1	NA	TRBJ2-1	CASSAGQSYNEQFF	TGTGCCAGCAGCGCGGGACAGTCCTACAATGAGCAGTTCTTC
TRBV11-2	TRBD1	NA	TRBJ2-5	CASSSDRGLRHGTQYF	TGTGCCAGCAGCTCCGACAGGGGCCTACGCCACGGGACCCAGTACTTC
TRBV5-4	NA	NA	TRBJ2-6	CASSFGSAGANVLTF	TGTGCCAGCAGCTTCGGGAGCGCTGGGGCCAACGTCCTGACTTTC
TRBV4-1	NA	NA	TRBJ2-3	CASSQDQWGTTDTQYF	TGCGCCAGCAGCCAAGATCAATGGGGGACCACAGATACGCAGTATTTT
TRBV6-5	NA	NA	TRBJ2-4	CATSPGAAKNIQYF	TGTGCCACCTCCCCGGGCGCAGCCAAAAACATTCAGTACTTC
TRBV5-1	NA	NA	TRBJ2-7	CASSFGRAAEQYF	TGCGCCAGCAGCTTCGGCAGGGCCGCCGAGCAGTACTTC
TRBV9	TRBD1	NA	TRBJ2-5	CASSATRGRGETQYF	TGTGCCAGCAGCGCGACCAGGGGGCGCGGGGAGACCCAGTACTTC
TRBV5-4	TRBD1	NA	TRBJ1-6	CASSNFPGQDNSPLHF	TGTGCCAGCAGCAATTTCCCGGGACAGGATAATTCACCCCTCCACTTT
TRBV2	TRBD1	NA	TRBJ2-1	CAGTGVVVEQFF	TGTGCTGGGACAGGGGTCGTAGTCGAGCAGTTCTTC
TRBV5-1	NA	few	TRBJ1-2	CASRWTSEGYTF	TGCGCCAGCAGGTGGACATCTGAAGGCTACACCTTC
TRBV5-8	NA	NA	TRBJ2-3	CASSSGTFFTDTQYF	TGTGCCAGCAGCTCAGGGACCTTTTTCACAGATACGCAGTATTTT
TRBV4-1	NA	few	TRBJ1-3	CASSQPGAGNTIYF	TGCGCCAGCAGCCAACCCGGTGCTGGAAACACCATATATTTT
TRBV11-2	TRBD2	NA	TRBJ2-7	CASSLSGSEQYF	TGTGCCAGCAGCTTAAGCGGGAGCGAGCAGTACTTC